The 3 T cell receptor beta chains in this list originate from one sample, sequenced in a study of T cells in Graves' hyperthyroidism and ophthalmopathy. Using RNA transcripts as the source, TCR beta CDR3 regions were amplified. Using the HTBI primer set, a first-round RT-PCR was run on the TCR CDR3. A single record per CDR3 protein comes from TCRdb applying MiXCR to the multiplex PCR reads. The repertoire holds roughly 360,000 distinct CDR3 sequences, with roughly 14% as singletons. The sequencing input was blood. The receptors were sampled from a young man with Graves' hyperthyroidism that later progressed to Graves' ophthalmopathy.

The chain links TRBV7-2 to TRBJ2-7, with 7 positions matching TRBD1. With 5 bases clipped from V and 7 bases from J, the junction kept 5 bases outside the gene matches. The CDR3 contains 12 residues. Germline values: CDR1 SGHTA, CDR2 FQGNSA. The CDR3 reads CASSLDRREQYF. The CDR3, as DNA: TGTGCCAGCAGCCTGGACAGGCGGGAGCAGTACTTC. The full variable domain, its missing parts supplied by reference TRBV7-2 and TRBJ2-7, is GAGVSQSPSNKVTEKGKDVELRCDPISGHTALYWYRQSLGQGLEFLIYFQGNSAPDKSGLPSDRFSAERTGGSVSTLTIQRTQQEDSAVYLCASSLDRREQYFGPGTRLTVT.

The V gene is TRBV5-6, the J gene TRBJ1-1, with TRBD1 matching over 7 bases. Germline-derived CDR1 and CDR2 are SGHDT and YYEEEE. CDR3 length: 15 amino acids. The junction had 6 bases not matched to a gene; V was cut back by 4 bases and J by 0 bases. CDR3 sequence reads: CASSQWDSMNTEAFF. For the CDR3, the DNA is TGTGCCAGCAGCCAATGGGACAGTATGAACACTGAAGCTTTCTTT.

This clonotype was recorded a few times. The J gene is TRBJ1-4, the V gene TRBV9; 8 positions match TRBD1. V was clipped by 4 bases and J by 4 bases; unmatched bases: 12. The CDR3 has 17 amino acids. Per the germline V gene, CDR1 is SGDLS and CDR2 is YYNGEE. CDR3 DNA: TGTGCCAGCAGCCCCCACGGACAGGGAGGCCTTAATGAAAAACTGTTTTTT. Translation: CASSPHGQGGLNEKLFF.